The 23 T cell receptor beta chains given below trace back to one sample, sequenced in a study of early T cells in non-severe SARS-CoV-2 infection. In TCRdb, the 5' RACE reads were re-called with MiXCR into one record per CDR3 protein. Of tens of thousands of distinct CDR3 sequences listed, about 14% are singletons. This specimen consisted of whole blood, obtained at baseline. The receptors come from an adult who was a healthcare worker with PCR-confirmed SARS-CoV-2 infection or an uninfected control (not recorded which).

This clonotype was seen more than once but under ten times. V is TRBV18 and J is TRBJ2-5, with 9 positions matching TRBD1. V was clipped by 4 bases and J by 6 bases; unmatched bases: 6. This CDR3 has 14 residues. Germline V CDR1 and CDR2: KGHSH, LQKENI. The CDR3 region has the DNA TGTGCCAGCTCACTACTGGACAGGGGAAAGACCCAGTACTTC. The encoded protein is CASSLLDRGKTQYF.

This chain uses TRBV5-1 with TRBJ2-3, with TRBD2 as a possible D gene (6 bases). Germline loops: CDR1 SGHRS, CDR2 YFSETQ. The CDR3 has 14 amino acids. Trimming took off 3 bases at V and 0 bases at J, with 8 bases between the two ends. The DNA for the CDR3 is TGCGCCAGCAGCTGGGGGACTAGCACAGATACGCAGTATTTT. Translation gives CASSWGTSTDTQYF.

This clonotype is judged medium-sized. The chain couples TRBV6-5 to TRBJ2-2, with D possibly being TRBD1 or TRBD2 (5 bases each). V was trimmed by 6 bases and J by 5 bases, leaving 16 bases between them. The length of the CDR3 is 15 residues. The germline V gene encodes CDR1 MNHEY and CDR2 SVGAGI. The CDR3 nucleotides read TGTGCCAGCAGGGTAACGGGACGAATGACCGGGGAGCTGTTTTTT. Translated: CASRVTGRMTGELFF.

In this sample, this clonotype turned up a few times. The rearrangement uses TRBV11-2 and TRBJ2-1; TRBD1 matches 7 bases. Germline V gives CDR1 SGHAT, CDR2 FQNNGV. The length of the CDR3 is 18 residues. The junction had 12 bases not matched to a gene; V was cut back by 4 bases and J by 0 bases. CDR3 DNA: TGTGCCAGCAGCTCTCTGCCGGGCAGGGGGAACTCCTACAATGAGCAGTTCTTC. It codes for CASSSLPGRGNSYNEQFF.

The chain employs TRBV20-1 and TRBJ2-1, with a weak D call TRBD1 (5 bases). The V end was cut by 4 bases, the J end by 10 bases, with 20 bases between. This CDR3 has 14 amino acids. Germline V gene sequence: CDR1 DFQATT, CDR2 SNEGSKA (reference sequence). CDR3 nucleotides: TGCAGTGCTATGACAGCATCCTTCCACAGGGAGCAGTTCTTC. Translated: CSAMTASFHREQFF.

The V and J genes are TRBV4-1 and TRBJ1-4; 8 nucleotides align to TRBD1. Germline V gene data show CDR1 as MGHRA and CDR2 as YSYEKL. The J segment lost 3 bases and the V segment lost 3 bases, leaving 6 bases of the junction unmatched. The CDR3 covers 16 residues. In DNA form, the CDR3 reads TGCGCCAGCAGCCAGGACAGGGAGCAAGCTAATGAAAAACTGTTTTTT. Translated: CASSQDREQANEKLFF.

This clonotype was detected only a few times. The chain recombines TRBV7-8 with TRBJ2-7; D remains unclear. CDR1 and CDR2 from the germline V gene are SGHVS and FQNEAQ. V shed 5 bases and J shed 4 bases, with 6 bases lying between them. CDR3 length equals 11 residues. The CDR3, as DNA: TGTGCCAGCAGCCCCCGATACGAGCAGTACTTC. Translating gives CASSPRYEQYF.

This clonotype has just a few counts. The chain uses TRBV7-9 and TRBJ1-2; a possible D gene is TRBD1 (6 bases). The germline V and J ends were trimmed by 4 bases and 2 bases, with 11 bases remaining between them. Germline CDR1 SEHNR, CDR2 FQNEAQ (reference sequence). CDR3 length: 14 residues. CDR3 DNA: TGTGCCAGCAGCTCCGGGACACCCAACTATGGCTACACCTTC. This sequence encodes CASSSGTPNYGYTF.

The chain uses TRBV7-6 and TRBJ2-5; the match to TRBD1 covers 8 bases. This CDR3 is built from 17 residues. The junction had 19 bases not matched to a gene; V was cut back by 5 bases and J by 8 bases. The V gene's germline CDR1 is SGHVS and CDR2 FNYEAQ. This CDR3 is CASSQPPGQARAATQYF. The CDR3 bases are TGTGCCAGCAGCCAACCTCCGGGACAGGCGAGAGCGGCCACCCAGTACTTC.

The chain carries TRBV12-3 or TRBV12-4 and TRBJ2-7; 7 nucleotides align to TRBD2. J lost 5 bases, V lost 6 bases, and 4 bases had no gene match. There are 12 residues in the CDR3. The CDR3 sequence: CASSPGRDEQYF. As DNA, the CDR3 is TGTGCCAGCAGCCCTGGGAGGGACGAGCAGTACTTC.

The J gene is TRBJ2-7, the V gene TRBV5-4, with D possibly TRBD1 on 6 matching bases. The CDR3 consists of 15 residues. Trimming pared 4 bases from V and 0 bases from J, leaving 14 bases between. CDR1 is SGHNT, CDR2 YYREEE, per germline (reference sequence). The CDR3 nucleotides are TGTGCCAGCAGCCCCGGACAGTTTAGCTCCTACGAGCAGTACTTC. This gives the protein CASSPGQFSSYEQYF.

The V and J genes are TRBV11-3 and TRBJ2-3; D is unresolved. Germline loops: CDR1 SGHNT, CDR2 YENEEA. Deletions cut 5 bases from V and 5 bases from J, with 8 bases between. The CDR3 spans 12 residues. CDR3 DNA sequence: TGTGCCAGCAGCCTACCCGAAGATACGCAGTATTTT. This encodes CASSLPEDTQYF.

V and J are TRBV20-1 and TRBJ2-1; TRBD2 matches 7 bases. V shed 0 bases and J 5 bases; nucleotides not matched to a gene: 10. The CDR3 spans 16 residues. CDR1 is DFQATT, CDR2 SNEGSKA, per germline (reference sequence). The CDR3 nucleotides are TGCAGTGCTAGAGATCCTAGGGCTAGCGGAGACAATGAGCAGTTCTTC. Encoded protein: CSARDPRASGDNEQFF.

This clonotype was found a few times. The V call is TRBV7-9, the J call TRBJ2-1; the D is unclear. The CDR3 runs 11 residues. The ends were cut back, 6 bases at V and 8 bases at J, with 8 bases in the middle. The V gene's germline CDR1 is SEHNR and CDR2 FQNEAQ (reference sequence). The DNA for the CDR3 is TGTGCCAGCAGTTTTAGTTATGAGCAGTTCTTC. This gives the protein CASSFSYEQFF.

This clonotype was observed a few times. This chain connects TRBV19 to TRBJ2-2, with D unclear. Germline V lookup: CDR1 LNHDA, CDR2 SQIVND (reference sequence). Trimming removed 4 bases from V and 1 base from J, with 7 bases in between. This CDR3 has 14 amino acids. As DNA, the CDR3 is TGTGCCAGTAGTAGAACGGGGAACACCGGGGAGCTGTTTTTT. It codes for CASSRTGNTGELFF.

This clonotype came up a few times. This sequence joins TRBV6-6 and TRBJ2-7; TRBD1 might be the D (6 bases). The germline V and J ends were trimmed by 2 bases and 4 bases, with 21 bases remaining between them. The CDR3 loop spans 17 amino acids. The germline V gene has CDR1 MNHNY and CDR2 SVGAGI (reference sequence). CDR3 sequence: CASSYRQGGLALYEQYF. Written as DNA, the CDR3 is TGTGCCAGCAGTTACCGGCAAGGGGGATTAGCTCTGTACGAGCAGTACTTC.

The CDR3 DNA is TGTGCCAGCCGAAGCCGGGAGGGGATCACCTACAATGAGCAGTTCTTC. This codes for CASRSREGITYNEQFF. The rearrangement joins TRBV6-5 to TRBJ2-1; 8 positions match TRBD2. This CDR3 is built from 16 residues. With V trimmed by 8 bases and J by 2 bases, 11 bases remained unmatched. Germline-derived CDR1 and CDR2 are MNHEY and SVGAGI.

The chain recombines TRBV5-1 with TRBJ1-1; the D is unclear. The germline CDR1 and CDR2 sequences are SGHRS and YFSETQ. The CDR3 spans 14 residues. Trimming stripped 1 base from V and 1 base from J, with 8 bases between. Here the CDR3 reads CASSLLTENTEAFF. DNA of the CDR3: TGCGCCAGCAGCTTGCTTACGGAGAACACTGAAGCTTTCTTT.

The V call is TRBV15, the J call TRBJ2-3; either TRBD1 or TRBD2 may fit D (7 bases each). The CDR3 covers 15 residues. V lost 5 bases and J 4 bases, leaving 16 bases between the germline ends. The V gene's germline CDR1 is LNHNV and CDR2 YYDKDF (reference sequence). Written as DNA, the CDR3 is TGTGCCACCAGCGGCGGGGGACAGTTCGCAGATACGCAGTATTTT. Protein: CATSGGGQFADTQYF. Based on the CDR3 plus reference TRBV15 and TRBJ2-3, the full variable domain is DAMVIQNPRYQVTQFGKPVTLSCSQTLNHNVMYWYQQKSSQAPKLLFHYYDKDFNNEADTPDNFQSRRPNTSFCFLDIRSPGLGDTAMYLCATSGGGQFADTQYFGPGTRLTVL.

In its sample, this clonotype was seen a few times. This sequence joins TRBV6-9 and TRBJ2-7; a possible D gene is TRBD1 (7 bases). This CDR3 comprises 14 residues. The V end lost 6 bases, the J end lost 0 bases, and 12 bases lay between the germline ends. Germline values: CDR1 MNHGY, CDR2 SVAAGI. Here the CDR3 DNA reads TGTGCCAGCAGACGCGGGACAGACTCCTACGAGCAGTACTTC. This translates into CASRRGTDSYEQYF.

This clonotype was recorded many times. The rearrangement links TRBV12-3 or TRBV12-4 to TRBJ2-1; D is ambiguous. The CDR3 loop spans 12 amino acids. Trimming took off 1 base at V and 7 bases at J, with 5 bases between the two ends. The chain's CDR3 is CASSLVRNEQFF. The DNA of the CDR3 is TGTGCCAGCAGTTTAGTCAGAAATGAGCAGTTCTTC.

V and J are TRBV6-6 and TRBJ1-6; no definite D call. In germline, CDR1 is MNHNY, CDR2 SVGAGI (reference sequence). The CDR3 is 11 amino acids. The V end lost 6 bases, the J end lost 14 bases, and 11 bases lay between the germline ends. The CDR3, as DNA: TGTGCCAGCAGCCCCTCATCGACCCTCCACTTT. Protein sequence: CASSPSSTLHF.

By sample fraction, this clonotype is medium-sized (0.01 to 0.1%). The junction departs from the called germline gene at one end, perhaps through a read error. This sequence joins TRBV6-4 and TRBJ2-3; TRBD1 matches at 7 bases. This CDR3 is built from 14 residues. The germline V gene has CDR1 MRHNA and CDR2 SNTAGT. In DNA, the CDR3 is TGTGCCAGCGGTGATGGACAGGGCACAGATACGCAGTATTTT. Translated, it gives CASGDGQGTDTQYF.